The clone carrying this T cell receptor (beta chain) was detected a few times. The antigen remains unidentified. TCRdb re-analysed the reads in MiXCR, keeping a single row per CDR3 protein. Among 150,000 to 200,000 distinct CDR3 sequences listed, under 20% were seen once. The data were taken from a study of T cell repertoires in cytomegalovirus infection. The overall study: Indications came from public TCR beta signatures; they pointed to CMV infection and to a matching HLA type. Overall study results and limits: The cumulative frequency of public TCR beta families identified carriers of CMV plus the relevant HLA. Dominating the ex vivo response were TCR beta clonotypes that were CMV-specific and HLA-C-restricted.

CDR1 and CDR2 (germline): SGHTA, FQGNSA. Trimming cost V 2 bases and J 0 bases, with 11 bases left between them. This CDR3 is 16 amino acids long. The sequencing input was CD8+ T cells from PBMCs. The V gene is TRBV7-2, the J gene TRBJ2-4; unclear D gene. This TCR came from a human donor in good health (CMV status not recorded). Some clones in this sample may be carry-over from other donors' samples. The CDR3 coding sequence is TGTGCCAGCAGCTTAAAAGAACACGTAGCCAAAAACATTCAGTACTTC. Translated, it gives CASSLKEHVAKNIQYF.